This entry is about one T cell receptor beta chain. Its specific antigen is unknown. The record has no base qualities; no much larger clone is one base away. This sample was taken from a study of T cells in Graves' hyperthyroidism and ophthalmopathy (dated by TCRdb to between 2017 and 2020). For the wider study: TCR V-J signatures able to tell the groups apart were searched for in a discovery cohort of some 97 patients, of whom over 40 had Graves' ophthalmopathy and about 60 had stable Graves' hyperthyroidism. After sampling, hyperthyroidism patients received methimazole starting at 30 mg daily, and ophthalmopathy patients received high-dose intravenous methylprednisolone. The 100 or so discovery patients were divided at random into training and test sets in a 7:3 ratio. In about six Graves' hyperthyroidism patients, the study also compared T-cell repertoires from thyroid tissue with T-cell repertoires from blood. The paper reports TCR Vbeta CDR3 sequencing of some 140 peripheral blood samples: approximately 43 ophthalmopathy, over 70 hyperthyroidism and roughly 17 progressor patients. Prospective prediction of ophthalmopathy was tested in an independent validation cohort consisting of about 20 hyperthyroidism patients and around 16 patients who later progressed to ophthalmopathy. What the study reported, not specific to this receptor: Blood samples also contained most of the expanded thyroid clonotypes (frequency above 0.001), which suggests that blood repertoires may reflect thyroid immune responses. A 13 V-J signature model separated ophthalmopathy from stable hyperthyroidism, with 87.88% sensitivity and about 81% specificity in cross-validation and 80%/75% in testing. Sample size was not statistically predetermined, and blinding of investigators to group allocation was not performed. In validation, the model predicted progression to ophthalmopathy a median of about 6 months before onset, with about 67% sensitivity and 72.22% specificity.

CDR1 and CDR2 (MNHEY, SVGAGI) derive from the germline V gene. V is shortened by 4 bases, J by 2 bases, and the region joining them spans 12 bases. Spanning cysteine to phenylalanine, the CDR3 consists of 14 amino acids. Here the CDR3 DNA is all that survives: 42 bases in frame from base 1. Amplification of TCR beta CDR3 regions was carried out from RNA transcripts. A first-round RT-PCR of the TCR CDR3 used the HTBI primer set with the Qiagen OneStep RT-PCR kit. A second multiplex PCR round built the libraries, followed by size selection and purification. Paired-end sequencing of the libraries was performed with 100 bp reads on an Illumina HiSeq2000. The authors processed their data as follows. SOAPnuke was used to process the raw data, throwing out any read that contained adapters or uncalled bases, had a mean Phred below 15, or lacked an exact constant-primer or identifier match. COPE v1.2.5 was used to merge high-quality paired reads, and clonotypes were defined as unique nucleotide sequences. Clonotypes were aligned to IMGT TRBV, TRBD and TRBJ reference segments using MiTCR v1.1. The analysis was restricted to V-J combinations with a frequency above 0.0001, which together covered 99% to 99.2% of the repertoires. The TCS score was defined as F50 (clonal expansion) divided by E x V (chaos), with BLOSUM62-based TCRdist calculated between CDR3 peptides within each V-J. Welch's t-statistics and random forest reduced 450 to 600 V-J features to roughly 13, which were used in a naive Bayes classifier (R e1071). Thyroid-blood repertoire similarity was quantified with the Morisita-Horn index. TCRdb redid the processing of the public reads, applying fastp at Q25 and MiXCR, and retained in-frame beta chains. Under each unique CDR3 protein, matching rows form one entry showing the most common genes and DNA. What appears here as the V and J calls and clone size reflects TCRdb's work, not the paper's. In this sample the table shows fewer than 650,000 distinct CDR3 sequences, about 45% of which occur a single time. Clones ranked in the top ten supply about two fifths of the sample.

Any patient with an uncontrolled infection, another autoimmune disease, pregnancy or lactation was excluded. Diagnoses relied on clinical symptoms, serum thyroxine and TRAb, thyroid ultrasound and orbital computed tomography. Trizol reagent was used to extract total RNA, and RNA quality was then checked on an Agilent 2100 Bioanalyzer. The chain links TRBV6-5 with TRBJ2-7; TRBD1 could be the D gene, as 5 bases match. The specimen sequenced was peripheral blood or thyroid tissue (not recorded which). This TCR came from an adult woman with Graves' disease, either hyperthyroidism or ophthalmopathy (not recorded which). The DNA sequence follows: TGTGCCAGCAGTTCCAGGGTTCGCACCTACGAGCAGTACTTC. Its amino acids are CASSSRVRTYEQYF.